This TCR beta chain was profiled in a study of T cell responses to AZD1222 COVID-19 vaccine. Overall study context: Both about-4-week and about-12-week second-dose recipients were combined. Overall study results and limits: The study found vaccine-associated CD4 TCRs spanning spike, dominant at 160-218 and 743-854. Following two doses of AZD1222, Spike-specific TCR breadth and depth rose.

The length of the CDR3 is 14 residues. V lost 6 bases, J lost 8 bases, and 19 bases lay in between. CDR1 is SGHVS and CDR2 is FQNEAQ in the germline V gene. Points on this clone: Antigen: not known.

TCRdb's table, derived via immunoSEQ multiplex PCR, lists solely in-frame clones and lacks some. The data contain 45,000 to 60,000 clones, approximately 84% of them singletons. The chain carries TRBV7-8 and TRBJ1-1; the D is unclear. Sequencing used peripheral blood, obtained on day 0 of AZD1222 vaccination. This clonotype was sampled from an adult in good health. The CDR3 bases are TGTGCCAGCAGGTTGGCCGAACAGTTTTCGGAAGCTTTCTTT. Its protein product is CASRLAEQFSEAFF.